A selection of T cell receptor beta chains follows, all from one sample in a study of shared clonotypes between healthy human individuals. Data came from immunoSEQ multiplex PCR; TCRdb stores just in-frame clones and leaves some out. The table includes under 750,000 clones, roughly two thirds detected once. The sequenced sample consisted of memory CD4+ T cells sorted from blood. The receptors shown here come from a woman under 40 in good health. The CDR3 runs from the conserved cysteine through the conserved F or W. D genes are given only for firm matches. Part of the rows lack a size; the others show once, few, many or a class for expanded clones.

clone_size d_call j_call v_call cdr3_length cdr3_nt cdr3_aa
. . TRBJ2-2 TRBV6-5 14 TGTGCCAGCACCTCTAGTAGGGGCACCGGGGAGCTGTTTTTT CASTSSRGTGELFF
few . TRBJ1-2 TRBV19 13 TGTGCCAGTAGTATTGAGGGGCTTTATGACTACACCTTC CASSIEGLYDYTF
few TRBD2 TRBJ2-1 TRBV4-2 15 TGTGCCAGCAGCCAAACTAGCGGGGTCTACAATGAGCAGTTCTTC CASSQTSGVYNEQFF
. TRBD2 TRBJ2-5 TRBV11-2 17 TGTGCCAGCAGCTTAGTGATGCTAGCGGGCCTACAAGAGACCCAGTACTTC CASSLVMLAGLQETQYF
. . TRBJ2-1 TRBV6-6 14 TGTGCCAGCAGCCCCTCGAGAGTAGTCCTTGAGCAGTTCTTC CASSPSRVVLEQFF
. TRBD2 TRBJ2-3 TRBV4-1 15 TGCGCCAGCAGCCAAGTCGGAGGGAGGGCAGATACGCAGTATTTT CASSQVGGRADTQYF
. . TRBJ1-3 TRBV7-2 16 TGTGCCAGCAGCTTAGCGCTCGCGGGTAGTGGAAACACCATATATTTT CASSLALAGSGNTIYF
. TRBD1 TRBJ1-5 TRBV5-6 17 TGTGCCAGCAGCTTGAGCCAGGGGGCGACCTGGGGTCAGCCCCAGCATTTT CASSLSQGATWGQPQHF
once TRBD2 TRBJ2-7 TRBV6-5 15 TGTGCCAGCAGTCTAGCGGGAGGGCGGTCCTACGAGCAGTACTTC CASSLAGGRSYEQYF
. . TRBJ2-3 TRBV28 20 TGTGCCAGCAGTTTCGGCCTGATTAGAGGGGTAACGCCCCTCACAGATACGCAGTATTTT CASSFGLIRGVTPLTDTQYF
. TRBD2 TRBJ2-1 TRBV2 14 TGTGCCAGCAGTGGGACTAGCGGGAGCAGTGAGCAGTTCTTC CASSGTSGSSEQFF
. . TRBJ2-5 TRBV9 14 TGTGCCAGCAGTCGAGGGGGACTCAAAGAGACCCAGTACTTC CASSRGGLKETQYF
. TRBD1 TRBJ1-3 TRBV28 16 TGTGCCAGCAGAGTCACAGGGGCTGGGGCTGGAAACACCATATATTTT CASRVTGAGAGNTIYF
. . TRBJ2-3 TRBV5-4 15 TGTGCCAGCAGCTTGGGGCAGGCAGTGCGGGCTACGCAGTATTTT CASSLGQAVRATQYF
. TRBD1 TRBJ1-1 TRBV28 15 TGTGCCAGCAGGAACTCCGGGACAGGGGTCTCTGAAGCTTTCTTT CASRNSGTGVSEAFF
few . TRBJ1-1 TRBV6-6 12 TGTGCCAGCAGTTCGACCTCCTCTGAAGCTTTCTTT CASSSTSSEAFF
. . TRBJ2-5 TRBV6-1 15 TGTGCCAGCAGTGGGAGACAGCCCCCGCGGGAGACCCAGTACTTC CASSGRQPPRETQYF
once . TRBJ1-2 TRBV28 12 TGTGCCAGCAGTTTCGGGAACTATGGCTACACCTTC CASSFGNYGYTF
. . TRBJ1-1 TRBV28 17 TGTGCCAGCAGTTCGCCCCACATGCGGGGGGATACTCTTGAAGCTTTCTTT CASSSPHMRGDTLEAFF
. . TRBJ2-6 TRBV19 15 TGTGCCAGTAGTTTGAGATACTCTGGGGCCAACGTCCTGACTTTC CASSLRYSGANVLTF
. TRBD2 TRBJ2-6 TRBV5-1 15 TGCGCCACGTCCCCGGGGGGGACTGGGGCCAACGTCCTGACTTTC CATSPGGTGANVLTF
. TRBD1 TRBJ1-4 TRBV18 15 TGTGCCAGCTCACCGCCCGGGACAGTGACTGAAAAACTGTTTTTT CASSPPGTVTEKLFF